These 16 T cell receptor beta chains were sequenced from one sample in a study of blood T cell repertoires in COVID-19. Sequenced by immunoSEQ multiplex PCR; TCRdb stores in-frame clones only, minus some. Of fewer than 350,000 clones in the sample, 75% to 95% were seen once. The sequencing input was peripheral blood. The receptors derive from a woman in her twenties or thirties with COVID-19, enrolled during active disease.

V gene TRBV3-1 (or the pseudogene TRBV3-2) combines with J gene TRBJ2-2, with 9 bases fitting TRBD1. The CDR3 has 16 amino acids. Germline V CDR1 and CDR2: LGHDT, YNNKEL (reference sequence). With 3 bases clipped from V and 2 bases from J, the junction kept 4 bases outside the gene matches. The CDR3, as DNA: TGTGCCAGCAGCCACCCGGGACAGGGTAACACCGGGGAGCTGTTTTTT. Translating it yields CASSHPGQGNTGELFF.

The CDR3 DNA is TGCAGCGTTCTGACAGGTTACAATCAGCCCCAGCATTTT. This sequence encodes CSVLTGYNQPQHF. V and J are TRBV29-1 and TRBJ1-5, with D possibly being TRBD1 (6 bases). CDR1 SQVTM and CDR2 ANQGSEA come from the germline V gene. CDR3 length: 13 residues. Trimming stripped 5 bases from V and 3 bases from J, with 11 bases between.

The chain uses TRBV28 and TRBJ2-7; 7 bases are shared with TRBD2. Germline V CDR1 and CDR2: MDHEN, SYDVKM. This CDR3 is 16 amino acids long. Trimming removed 5 bases from V and 1 base from J; junction bases left unmatched: 11. The CDR3 sequence: CASSQTGGLGSYEQYF. Here the CDR3 DNA reads TGTGCCAGCAGTCAAACGGGGGGTCTGGGATCCTACGAGCAGTACTTC.

The rearrangement uses TRBV30 and TRBJ1-1; 9 bases match TRBD1. Per germline, CDR1 GTSNPN and CDR2 SVGIG (reference sequence). The junction had 5 bases not matched to a gene; V was cut back by 8 bases and J by 4 bases. The CDR3 length is 12 residues. Written as DNA, the CDR3 is TGTGCCGGGGACAGGGTGGGCACTGAAGCTTTCTTT. It codes for CAGDRVGTEAFF.

The chain uses TRBV5-1 and TRBJ2-3, with D unresolved. Per the germline V gene, CDR1 is SGHRS and CDR2 is YFSETQ. With 4 bases removed from V and 0 bases from J, the gap between germline ends came to 12 bases. The CDR3 is made up of 15 amino acids. The DNA for the CDR3 is TGCGCCAGCAGCCCCGAAATCAGTAGCACAGATACGCAGTATTTT. This encodes CASSPEISSTDTQYF.

The chain joins TRBV5-1 to TRBJ1-1; 9 positions agree with TRBD1. Unmatched junction bases numbered 8, after V lost 4 bases and J lost 1 base. Germline V gene sequence: CDR1 SGHRS, CDR2 YFSETQ. The CDR3 loop spans 16 amino acids. The CDR3 region has the DNA TGCGCCAGCAGCAGGGCCTCGGGACAGGGGAACACTGAAGCTTTCTTT. It yields the protein CASSRASGQGNTEAFF. Filled out from reference TRBV5-1 and TRBJ1-1, the complete variable domain reads KAGVTQTPRYLIKTRGQQVTLSCSPISGHRSVSWYQQTPGQGLQFLFEYFSETQRNKGNFPGRFSGRQFSNSRSEMNVSTLELGDSALYLCASSRASGQGNTEAFFGQGTRLTVV.

The V gene is TRBV7-9, the J gene TRBJ2-5, with 8 bases that match TRBD2. The CDR3 has 14 amino acids. V shed 6 bases, J shed 3 bases, and the junction held 6 bases outside the gene matches. Per germline, CDR1 SEHNR and CDR2 FQNEAQ (reference sequence). The CDR3 DNA is TGTGCCAGCAGTTCCCACGGGGGGGAAGAGACCCAGTACTTC. Amino acids: CASSSHGGEETQYF.

The V and J genes are TRBV2 and TRBJ2-1; the D gene is possibly TRBD2 (7 bases). V gave up 8 bases and J gave up 9 bases, with 23 bases separating them. The germline CDR1 and CDR2 sequences are SNHLY and FYNNEI. The CDR3 has 15 amino acids. The CDR3 is CASGQRHGRGGEQFF. DNA of the CDR3: TGTGCCAGCGGGCAACGACACGGTAGGGGGGGTGAGCAGTTCTTC.

This chain uses TRBV5-5 with TRBJ2-7, with TRBD1 identical over 8 bases. Unmatched junction bases numbered 3, after V lost 4 bases and J lost 3 bases. The CDR3 has 13 residues. Per the germline V gene, CDR1 is SGHKS and CDR2 is YYEKEE (reference sequence). Here the CDR3 reads CASSPGGSYEQYF. For the CDR3, the DNA is TGTGCCAGCAGCCCAGGGGGCAGCTACGAGCAGTACTTC.

CDR3 nucleotides: TGTGCCAGAAGAGGGAGGGTGAGCTCCTATAATTCACCCCTCCACTTT. Translated: CARRGRVSSYNSPLHF. The V call is TRBV11-2, the J call TRBJ1-6; no firm D call. The CDR3 loop spans 16 amino acids. V was pared by 9 bases and J by 0 bases, with 15 bases between. Germline CDR1 and CDR2: SGHAT and FQNNGV.

With regard to this clone: At one end the junction does not follow the germline gene, possibly because of a read error. The J gene is TRBJ2-5, the V gene TRBV7-7, with 8 bases fitting TRBD2. CDR1 and CDR2 from the germline V gene are SSHAT and FNYEAQ (reference sequence). There are 16 residues in the CDR3. CDR3 region: CASSLGMAGGAETQYF. The CDR3 DNA is TGTGCTAGCAGCTTAGGGATGGCGGGAGGAGCAGAGACCCAGTACTTC.

This clone was seen a single time. The V call is TRBV10-3, the J call TRBJ1-4, with no clear D. Germline-derived CDR1 and CDR2 are ENHRY and SYGVKD. Trimming shortened V by 11 bases and J by 2 bases, and 12 bases separated the two germline ends. There are 13 residues in the CDR3. The CDR3 nucleotides read TGTGCCCCGCAGGCGGGCACTAATGAAAAACTGTTTTTT. Translation gives CAPQAGTNEKLFF.

J is TRBJ2-3 and V is TRBV4-1; 7 nucleotides line up with TRBD1. The CDR3 covers 16 residues. V trimming: 1 base; J trimming: 3 bases; junction bases outside the gene matches: 7. Germline V gives CDR1 MGHRA, CDR2 YSYEKL. In DNA form, the CDR3 reads TGCGCCAGCAGCCAAGCCTGGACAGGTCGGACAGATACGCAGTATTTT. It codes for CASSQAWTGRTDTQYF.

The chain couples TRBV28 to TRBJ1-2; D is ambiguous. Germline V gives CDR1 MDHEN, CDR2 SYDVKM. Trimming removed 7 bases at V and 2 bases at J, with 5 bases between. This CDR3 region has 11 residues. DNA of the CDR3: TGTGCCAGCACCAGAAACTATGGCTACACCTTC. Its translation is CASTRNYGYTF.

The chain links TRBV3-1 (or the pseudogene TRBV3-2) to TRBJ2-7; perhaps TRBD1 as D (5 bases). Trimming left V 4 bases short and J 3 bases short, with 7 bases between. There are 12 residues in the CDR3. Germline V lookup: CDR1 LGHDT, CDR2 YNNKEL (reference sequence). As DNA, the CDR3 is TGTGCCAGCAGCCGAGACAGCTACGAGCAGTACTTC. Residues: CASSRDSYEQYF.

The CDR3 DNA follows: TGTGCCAGCAGTAATAGCGGGGGAGGCTCCTACAATGAGCAGTTCTTC. This gives the protein CASSNSGGGSYNEQFF. The gene calls are TRBV28 and TRBJ2-1; 9 nucleotides align to TRBD2. Germline assignment: CDR1 MDHEN and CDR2 SYDVKM. J was trimmed by 0 bases and V by 5 bases; bases with no gene match: 5. The CDR3 spans 16 residues.